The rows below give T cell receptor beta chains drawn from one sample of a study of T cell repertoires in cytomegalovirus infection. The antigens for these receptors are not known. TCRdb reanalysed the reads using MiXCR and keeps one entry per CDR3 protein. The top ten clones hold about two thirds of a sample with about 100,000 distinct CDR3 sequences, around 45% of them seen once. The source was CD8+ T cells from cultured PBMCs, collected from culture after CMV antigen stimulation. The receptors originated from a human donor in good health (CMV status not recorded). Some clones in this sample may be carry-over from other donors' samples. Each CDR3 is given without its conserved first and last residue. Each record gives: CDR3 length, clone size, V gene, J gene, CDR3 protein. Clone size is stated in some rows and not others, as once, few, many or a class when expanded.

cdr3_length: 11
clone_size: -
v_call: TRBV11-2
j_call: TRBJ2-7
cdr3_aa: ASSSTVTDEQY

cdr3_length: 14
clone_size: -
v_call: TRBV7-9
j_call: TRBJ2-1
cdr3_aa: ASSLTAGTGKDEQF

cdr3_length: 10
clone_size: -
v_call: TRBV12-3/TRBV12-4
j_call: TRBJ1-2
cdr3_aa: ASTWGGVGYT

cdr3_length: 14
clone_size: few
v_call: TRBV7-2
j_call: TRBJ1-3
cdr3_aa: ASSKTGSGSGNTIY

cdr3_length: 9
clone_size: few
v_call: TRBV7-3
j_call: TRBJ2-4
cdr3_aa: ASSDSGVQY

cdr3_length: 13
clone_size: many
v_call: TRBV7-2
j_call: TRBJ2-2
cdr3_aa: ASSLLTGGAGELF

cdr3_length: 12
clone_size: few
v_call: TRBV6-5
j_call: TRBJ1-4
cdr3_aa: ASSYGTAGEKLF

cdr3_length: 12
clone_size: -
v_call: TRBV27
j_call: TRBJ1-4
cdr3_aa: ASSFPGRNEKLF

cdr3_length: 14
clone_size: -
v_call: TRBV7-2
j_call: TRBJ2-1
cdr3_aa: ASSVIRDTNYNEQF

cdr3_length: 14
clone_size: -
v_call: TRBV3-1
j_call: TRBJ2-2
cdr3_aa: ASSQDEQANTGELF

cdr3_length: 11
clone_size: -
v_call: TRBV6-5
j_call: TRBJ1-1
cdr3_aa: ASSYSGAGVAF

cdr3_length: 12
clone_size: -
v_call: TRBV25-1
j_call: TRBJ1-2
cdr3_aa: ASSESWADYGYT

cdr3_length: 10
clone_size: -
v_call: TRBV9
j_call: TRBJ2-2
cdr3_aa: ASSVNTGELF

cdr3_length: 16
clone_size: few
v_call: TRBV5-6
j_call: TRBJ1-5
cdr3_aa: ASSFGTGALDSNQPQH

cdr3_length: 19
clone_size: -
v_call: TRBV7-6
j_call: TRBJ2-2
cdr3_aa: ASSLYSNPWTSAITTGELF

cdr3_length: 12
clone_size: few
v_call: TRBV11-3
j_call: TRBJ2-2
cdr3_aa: ASSRQGAFEELF

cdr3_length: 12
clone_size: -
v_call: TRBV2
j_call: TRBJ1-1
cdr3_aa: ASSGTGDPTEAL

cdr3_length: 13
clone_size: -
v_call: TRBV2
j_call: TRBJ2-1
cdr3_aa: ASSEVGSGANEQF

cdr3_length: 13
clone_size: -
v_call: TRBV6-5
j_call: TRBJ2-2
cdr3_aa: ASSLSGGAPGELF

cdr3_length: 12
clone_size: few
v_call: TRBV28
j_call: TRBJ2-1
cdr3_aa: ASRVAGFDNEQF

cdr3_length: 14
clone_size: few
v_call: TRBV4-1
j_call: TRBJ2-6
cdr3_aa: ASRDSVISGANVLT

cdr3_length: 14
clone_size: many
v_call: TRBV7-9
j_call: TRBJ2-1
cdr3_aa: ASSYPETSGHNEQF

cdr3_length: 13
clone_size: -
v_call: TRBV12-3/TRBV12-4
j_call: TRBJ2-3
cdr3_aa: ASSEPGGSTDTQY

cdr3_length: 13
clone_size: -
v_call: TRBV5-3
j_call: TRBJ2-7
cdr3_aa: ASSSYHDSYYEQY

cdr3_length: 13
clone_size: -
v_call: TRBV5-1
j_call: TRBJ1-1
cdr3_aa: ASSLKAGPNTEAF

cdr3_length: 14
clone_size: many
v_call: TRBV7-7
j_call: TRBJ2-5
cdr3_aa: ASSLEAAGGQETQY

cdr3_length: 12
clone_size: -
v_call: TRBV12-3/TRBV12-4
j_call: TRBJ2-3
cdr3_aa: ASSLAGQADTQY

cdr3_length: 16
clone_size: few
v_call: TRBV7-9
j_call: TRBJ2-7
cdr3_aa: ASSLDHLNRGVSYEQY

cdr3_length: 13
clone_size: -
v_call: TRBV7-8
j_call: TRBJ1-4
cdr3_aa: ASSPGRAPNEKLF

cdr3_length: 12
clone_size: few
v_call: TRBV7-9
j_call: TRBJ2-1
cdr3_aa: ASSSGQGEDEQF

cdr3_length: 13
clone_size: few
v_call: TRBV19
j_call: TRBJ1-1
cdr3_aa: ASSLYWGGETEAF

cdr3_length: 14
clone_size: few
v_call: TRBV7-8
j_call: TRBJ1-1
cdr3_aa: ASSLAPTGGITEAF

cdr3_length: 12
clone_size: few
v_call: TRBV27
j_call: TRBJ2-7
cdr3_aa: ASSWDTGSYEQY

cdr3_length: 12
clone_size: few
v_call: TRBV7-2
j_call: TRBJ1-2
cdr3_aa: ASSFDRAAYGYT

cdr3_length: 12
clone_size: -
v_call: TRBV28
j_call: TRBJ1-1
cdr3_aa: ASSLRAGNTEAF

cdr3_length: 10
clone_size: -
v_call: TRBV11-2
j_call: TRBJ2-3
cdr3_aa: ASSLVADTQY

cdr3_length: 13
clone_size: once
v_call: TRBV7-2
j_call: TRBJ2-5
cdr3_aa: ASSFFSRGPGSQY

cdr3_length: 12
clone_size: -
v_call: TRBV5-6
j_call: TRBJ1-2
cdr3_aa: ASNWDRSNYGYT

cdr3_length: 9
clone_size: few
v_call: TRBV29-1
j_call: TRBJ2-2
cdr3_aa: SVEVTGELF

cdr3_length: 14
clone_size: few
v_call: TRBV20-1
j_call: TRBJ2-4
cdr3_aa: SARDSRELAKNIQY

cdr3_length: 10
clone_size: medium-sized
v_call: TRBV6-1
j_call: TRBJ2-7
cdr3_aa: ASRSFRDEQY

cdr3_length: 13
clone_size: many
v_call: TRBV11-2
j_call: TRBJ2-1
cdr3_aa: ASSLSPSNYNEQF

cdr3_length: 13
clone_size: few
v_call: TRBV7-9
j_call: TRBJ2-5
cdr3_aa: ASSLRVGAQETQY

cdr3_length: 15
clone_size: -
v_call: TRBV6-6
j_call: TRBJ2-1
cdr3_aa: ASSTKPGTSAYNEQF

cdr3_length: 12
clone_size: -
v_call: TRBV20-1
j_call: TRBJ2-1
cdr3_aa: SAPQAGVNNEQF

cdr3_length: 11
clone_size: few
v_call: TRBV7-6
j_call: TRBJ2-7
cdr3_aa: ASSPQGPYEQY

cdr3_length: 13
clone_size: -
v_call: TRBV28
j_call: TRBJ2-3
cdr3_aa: ASSFLATVGDTQY

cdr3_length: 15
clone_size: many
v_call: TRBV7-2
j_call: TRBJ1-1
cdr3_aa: ASSQLDRPLGNTEAF

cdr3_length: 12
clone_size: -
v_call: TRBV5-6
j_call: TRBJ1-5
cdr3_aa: ASSSGSRGQPQH

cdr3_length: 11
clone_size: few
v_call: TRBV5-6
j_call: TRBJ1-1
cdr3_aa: ASSLPVNTEAF

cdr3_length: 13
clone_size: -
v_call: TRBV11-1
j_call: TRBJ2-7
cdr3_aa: ASSLHSGGADEQY